This T cell receptor (beta chain) was sequenced for a study of cytomegalovirus exposure and HLA in healthy donors. Germline V gene data show CDR1 as MNHNY and CDR2 as SVGAGI (reference sequence). The CDR3 covers 16 residues. Trimming shortened V by 0 bases and J by 7 bases, and 16 bases separated the two germline ends. The PCR used 60 Vbeta and 13 Jbeta primers. Assay: immunoSEQ multiplex PCR; the TCRdb copy retains only in-frame clones and omits some. Counted here are some 180,000 clones, around 80% occurring once; the ten biggest clones make up 1.3% to 1.5%. Study-wide results and caveats: Most subjects' HLA-A and HLA-B alleles were reportedly predicted from TCR beta sequences. CMV antigen specificity of three CMV-associated chains was confirmed in vitro.

Note on this clone: As yet, its antigen is unknown.

This TCR was recovered from a girl aged 10-17 years in good health and CMV-seropositive. What was sequenced was PBMCs. The chain combines TRBV6-6 with TRBJ1-3; D gene ambiguous. The CDR3 nucleotides are TGTGCCAGCAGTTACTCCACCTCGGGAGGTGGGAACACCATATATTTT. The encoded protein is CASSYSTSGGGNTIYF.